This entry lists 25 T cell receptor beta chains sequenced from one sample in a study of patients and donors after allogeneic stem cell transplantation. Using its own MiXCR run on the RT-PCR reads, TCRdb lists one record per CDR3 protein. The sample contains fewer than 75,000 distinct CDR3 sequences, roughly 13% of which appear only once. The sample was blood, either unsorted or a sorted T cell fraction (not recorded which). These receptors originate from a human donor who was either an allogeneic HSCT recipient or a stem cell or donor lymphocyte infusion donor (not recorded which). It is not recorded whose cells these are; they may come from a transplant donor.

This chain uses TRBV12-3 or TRBV12-4 with TRBJ2-1; 11 bases are a match to TRBD2. The V gene end was trimmed by 3 bases and the J gene end by 7 bases; junction bases not matched to a gene: 5. The CDR3 has 15 amino acids. The CDR3 sequence: CASSFSSGRVNEQFF. CDR3 nucleotide sequence: TGTGCCAGCAGTTTCAGTAGCGGGAGGGTAAATGAGCAGTTCTTC.

This clonotype was found many times. The chain employs TRBV12-3 or TRBV12-4 and TRBJ1-3, with no clear D. The CDR3 loop spans 12 amino acids. V shed 6 bases and J shed 2 bases, with 5 bases lying between them. The CDR3 DNA follows: TGTGCCAGCAGCCCCCCTGGAAACACCATATATTTT. It yields the protein CASSPPGNTIYF.

This chain links TRBV6-6 with TRBJ2-7; D gene unclear. Germline V gene sequence: CDR1 MNHNY, CDR2 SVGAGI (reference sequence). V was trimmed by 7 bases and J by 5 bases, leaving 18 bases between them. This CDR3 is 14 amino acids long. The CDR3 reads CASNTSVPTNEQYF. As DNA, the CDR3 is TGTGCCAGCAACACCTCCGTCCCCACCAACGAGCAGTACTTC.

V gene TRBV10-3 combines with J gene TRBJ2-7; tentative D call: TRBD2 (6 bases). The CDR3 has 16 residues. Trimming removed 3 bases at V and 0 bases at J, with 15 bases between. Germline assignment: CDR1 ENHRY and CDR2 SYGVKD. The CDR3: CAISEWGGRSSYEQYF. The CDR3 nucleotides are TGTGCCATCAGTGAATGGGGAGGACGTAGCTCCTACGAGCAGTACTTC.

The gene calls are TRBV20-1 and TRBJ2-7; D tentatively fits TRBD1 or TRBD2 (5 bases each). CDR3 length: 14 amino acids. Germline-derived CDR1 and CDR2 are DFQATT and SNEGSKA (reference sequence). Trimming removed 5 bases at V and 0 bases at J, with 14 bases between. The CDR3 nucleotides are TGCAGTGCTTCCGCCGGTGGGGGCTCCTACGAGCAGTACTTC. Its translation is CSASAGGGSYEQYF.

The chain recombines TRBV19 with TRBJ2-1; 8 nucleotides align to TRBD2. The CDR3 is 15 amino acids. Losses at the gene ends were 6 bases for V and 6 bases for J; bases not matched to a gene: 10. The germline V gene encodes CDR1 LNHDA and CDR2 SQIVND (reference sequence). CDR3 region: CASRISGNMGNEQFF. The DNA of the CDR3 is TGTGCCAGTAGGATTAGCGGGAACATGGGCAATGAGCAGTTCTTC.

This clonotype was detected a few times. V and J are TRBV15 and TRBJ2-1, with 8 bases fitting TRBD1. Germline CDR1 reads LNHNV; CDR2 reads YYDKDF (reference sequence). This CDR3 comprises 15 residues. After removal of 5 bases from V and 3 bases from J, the junction contained 6 bases not matched to a gene. The CDR3 here is CATSRMDRDYNEQFF. In DNA form, the CDR3 reads TGTGCCACCAGCCGTATGGACAGGGACTACAATGAGCAGTTCTTC.

This clonotype was seen at least ten times. The J gene is TRBJ1-3, the V gene TRBV20-1; D remains unclear. Trimming took off 1 base at V and 0 bases at J, with 4 bases between the two ends. CDR3 length equals 13 residues. CDR1 DFQATT and CDR2 SNEGSKA come from the germline V gene (reference sequence). In DNA, the CDR3 is TGCAGTGCTAGAGGTCACTCTGGAAACACCATATATTTT. Its translation is CSARGHSGNTIYF.

This rearrangement joins TRBV3-1 to TRBJ2-1; D gene ambiguous. Per germline, CDR1 LGHDT and CDR2 YNNKEL (reference sequence). This CDR3 contains 15 residues. Trimming removed 1 base from V and 6 bases from J, with 13 bases in between. The CDR3 DNA is TGTGCCAGCAGCCAAGGACTTGTGTGGAGCAATGAGCAGTTCTTC. Protein sequence: CASSQGLVWSNEQFF.

The table lists this clonotype with many counts. The CDR3 bases are TGCAGCGTTCGATCCGGGACAGGGGCGAACACTGAAGCTTTCTTT. It specifies CSVRSGTGANTEAFF. V and J are TRBV29-1 and TRBJ1-1; 10 nucleotides match TRBD1. This CDR3 has 15 residues. The germline V gene encodes CDR1 SQVTM and CDR2 ANQGSEA. J was trimmed by 1 base and V by 5 bases; bases with no gene match: 7.

This chain uses TRBV5-1 with TRBJ2-7; D may be TRBD1 (5 bases). The CDR3 sequence is 16 residues long. The germline V and J ends were trimmed by 0 bases and 3 bases, with 16 bases remaining between them. Looked up from germline, CDR1 is SGHRS and CDR2 is YFSETQ. This chain's CDR3 is CASSLAPGNLYYEQYF. The DNA for the CDR3 is TGCGCCAGCAGCTTGGCCCCAGGGAACTTATACTACGAGCAGTACTTC.

This clonotype was recorded at least ten times. The V and J genes are TRBV10-3 and TRBJ2-1; D gene unclear. The length of the CDR3 is 11 residues. Germline V gene lookup returns CDR1 ENHRY and CDR2 SYGVKD. Between the trimmed V and J ends, which lost 6 bases and 8 bases, there was a span of 8 bases. In nucleotides, the CDR3 is TGTGCCATCAGCTCGGCCGATGAGCAGTTCTTC. Translating it yields CAISSADEQFF.

In this sample, this clonotype turned up many times. This chain's CDR3 is CASSVRGETNEKLFF. CDR3 nucleotides: TGTGCCAGCAGCGTCAGGGGGGAGACTAATGAAAAACTGTTTTTT. The rearrangement uses TRBV11-2 and TRBJ1-4, with TRBD1 matching over 7 bases. Germline V gene data show CDR1 as SGHAT and CDR2 as FQNNGV. The length of the CDR3 is 15 residues. Trimming cost V 5 bases and J 2 bases; bases outside gene matches: 5.

This clonotype was seen ten or more times. In nucleotides, the CDR3 is TGCAGTGCTGCCCGTCTGGAAAACTATGGCTACACCTTC. Its protein product is CSAARLENYGYTF. J is TRBJ1-2 and V is TRBV20-1, with D unresolved. Trimming left V 5 bases short and J 2 bases short, with 12 bases between. Germline CDR1 reads DFQATT; CDR2 reads SNEGSKA (reference sequence). The CDR3 covers 13 residues.

This clonotype was found a few times. This rearrangement joins TRBV6-5 to TRBJ2-7, with 8 bases fitting TRBD1. Trimming took 7 bases from V and 0 from J; bases not matched to a gene: 5. This CDR3 spans 14 amino acids. CDR1 and CDR2 from the germline V gene are MNHEY and SVGAGI. CDR3 amino acids: CASTQGQDSYEQYF. The CDR3 DNA reads as TGTGCCAGCACCCAGGGACAGGACTCCTACGAGCAGTACTTC.

This clonotype is judged medium-sized. The chain couples TRBV5-6 to TRBJ2-3, with TRBD2 as a possible D gene (7 bases). The germline CDR1 and CDR2 sequences are SGHDT and YYEEEE. The CDR3 length is 15 residues. Trimming shortened V by 6 bases and J by 4 bases, and 18 bases separated the two germline ends. The CDR3 bases are TGTGCCAGCATCTGGGGCGGGGGCCCTCCAGATACGCAGTATTTT. Translation: CASIWGGGPPDTQYF.

This clonotype was detected a few times. The genes are TRBV29-1 and TRBJ2-7; D gene uncertain. Germline values: CDR1 SQVTM, CDR2 ANQGSEA. Trimming pared 3 bases from V and 1 base from J, leaving 22 bases between. The CDR3 runs 17 residues. The CDR3 DNA follows: TGCAGCGTTGATTGTGGGGTTGAGTCCCCCCCTTCCTACGAGCAGTACTTC. This translates into CSVDCGVESPPSYEQYF.

This clonotype was picked up a small number of times. V usage is TRBV7-6 and J usage is TRBJ2-1; TRBD1 matches at 7 bases. J gave up 0 bases and V 4 bases, and 15 bases lay outside the gene matches. The germline V gene encodes CDR1 SGHVS and CDR2 FNYEAQ. This CDR3 comprises 19 residues. The CDR3 DNA reads as TGTGCCAGCAGCTCGACAACTTTACCGGGACAGAGCTCCTACAATGAGCAGTTCTTC. As protein: CASSSTTLPGQSSYNEQFF. Looking up the rest from reference TRBV7-6 and TRBJ2-1 gives the full variable domain: GAGVSQSPRYKVTKRGQDVALRCDPISGHVSLYWYRQALGQGPEFLTYFNYEAQQDKSGLPNDRFSAERPEGSISTLTIQRTEQRDSAMYRCASSSTTLPGQSSYNEQFFGPGTRLTVL.

The chain couples TRBV15 to TRBJ2-7; the D is unclear. CDR3 length: 13 amino acids. CDR1 is LNHNV, CDR2 YYDKDF, per germline (reference sequence). V shed 0 bases and J shed 3 bases, with 6 bases lying between them. CDR3 sequence (DNA): TGTGCCACCAGCAGAGAGGCCAGCTACGAGCAGTACTTC. Its protein is CATSREASYEQYF.

The chain is built from TRBV5-6 and TRBJ2-7, with D possibly being TRBD2 (6 bases). Per the germline V gene, CDR1 is SGHDT and CDR2 is YYEEEE. The CDR3 sequence is 13 residues long. V gave up 4 bases and J gave up 3 bases, with 11 bases separating them. This CDR3 reads CASSVTGLYEQYF. The CDR3 DNA follows: TGTGCCAGCAGCGTGACGGGACTCTACGAGCAGTACTTC.

The V gene is TRBV30, the J gene TRBJ1-5, with no clear D. V lost 5 bases and J lost 9, with 17 bases in between. The germline V gene has CDR1 GTSNPN and CDR2 SVGIG (reference sequence). The CDR3 is made up of 13 amino acids. The CDR3: CAWAQSAMGPQHF. CDR3 coding DNA: TGTGCCTGGGCACAAAGCGCTATGGGGCCCCAGCATTTT.

Here the CDR3 reads CASSEEQGSEQYF. The CDR3 nucleotides read TGTGCCAGCAGTGAAGAGCAGGGGAGCGAGCAGTACTTC. This rearrangement joins TRBV2 to TRBJ2-7; a weak D match, TRBD1 (6 bases). Germline V lookup: CDR1 SNHLY, CDR2 FYNNEI. The CDR3 is 13 amino acids. V lost 1 base to trimming and J lost 6 bases, with 10 bases between them. Full variable domain (outside the CDR3, taken from reference TRBV2 and TRBJ2-7): EPEVTQTPSHQVTQMGQEVILRCVPISNHLYFYWYRQILGQKVEFLVSFYNNEISEKSEIFDDQFSVERPDGSNFTLKIRSTKLEDSAMYFCASSEEQGSEQYFGPGTRLTVT.

This clonotype was seen ten or more times. V usage is TRBV7-9 and J usage is TRBJ1-1; D gene unclear. The CDR3 is made up of 12 amino acids. CDR1 and CDR2 from the germline V gene are SEHNR and FQNEAQ (reference sequence). V dropped 3 bases and J dropped 3 bases, with 5 bases sitting between them. The CDR3 DNA follows: TGTGCCAGCAGCTTGGGGTACACTGAAGCTTTCTTT. This sequence encodes CASSLGYTEAFF.

The genes are TRBV5-1 and TRBJ2-3; D uncertain. The CDR3 length is 12 residues. Germline CDR1 and CDR2: SGHRS and YFSETQ. Trimming left V 5 bases short and J 1 base short, with 5 bases between. CDR3 sequence (DNA): TGCGCCAGCAGTCATGGCACAGATACGCAGTATTTT. It specifies CASSHGTDTQYF.

This clonotype has more than one count but fewer than ten. The J gene is TRBJ2-7, the V gene TRBV5-6; possible D gene TRBD2, 6 bases. CDR1 is SGHDT and CDR2 is YYEEEE in the germline V gene. The germline V and J ends were trimmed by 0 bases and 3 bases, with 13 bases remaining between them. The CDR3 totals 15 residues. In DNA, the CDR3 is TGTGCCAGCAGCTTGGCCGTCAGGAGGGACTACGAGCAGTACTTC. It translates to CASSLAVRRDYEQYF.